The 25 T cell receptor beta chains below come from one sample, sequenced in a study of blood T cell repertoires in COVID-19. Clones were read by immunoSEQ multiplex PCR, and TCRdb kept only the in-frame ones, dropping some. This sample yields about 98,000 clones, of which approximately 90% are seen a single time; more than 4.5% belongs to the top ten. The sample consisted of peripheral blood. The receptors here all came from a woman aged 45-60 years with COVID-19, enrolled during active disease.

J is TRBJ2-1 and V is TRBV4-1; TRBD2 agrees at 14 bases. Germline CDR1 MGHRA, CDR2 YSYEKL. The V segment lost 1 base and the J segment 7 bases; nucleotides outside the gene matches: 9. CDR3 size: 18 residues. The CDR3 protein is CASSQVFRLAGGPNEQFF. The CDR3 DNA is TGCGCCAGCAGCCAAGTCTTTAGACTAGCGGGGGGGCCGAATGAGCAGTTCTTC.

This clone was seen only a few times. The chain recombines TRBV4-1 with TRBJ1-2; 7 nucleotides agree with TRBD1. Germline CDR1 MGHRA, CDR2 YSYEKL. The ends lost 3 bases at V and 7 bases at J; junction bases unmatched: 5. The CDR3 sequence is 13 residues long. In DNA, the CDR3 is TGCGCCAGCAGCCAGCCCGGACAGGTTGGCTACACCTTC. Its translation is CASSQPGQVGYTF.

This chain connects TRBV6-5 to TRBJ2-1, with a tentative D call TRBD2 (6 bases). In germline, CDR1 is MNHEY, CDR2 SVGAGI. This CDR3 has 15 residues. V lost 6 bases to trimming and J lost 2 bases, with 14 bases between them. CDR3 sequence: CASRDFSGAYNEQFF. CDR3 DNA: TGTGCCAGCAGGGATTTCTCGGGGGCCTACAATGAGCAGTTCTTC.

The chain couples TRBV5-4 to TRBJ2-1; 8 bases are shared with TRBD1. The trim removed 8 bases at V and 6 bases at J, leaving 10 bases unmatched. Germline V CDR1 and CDR2: SGHNT, YYREEE (reference sequence). This CDR3 has 14 residues. The CDR3 nucleotides are TGTGCCAGTGGGTTGACAGGGGTAGTCAATGAGCAGTTCTTC. It yields the protein CASGLTGVVNEQFF.

J is TRBJ2-2 and V is TRBV19; 7 nucleotides match TRBD1. This CDR3 is 16 amino acids long. From germline, CDR1 is LNHDA and CDR2 SQIVND (reference sequence). V gave up 6 bases and J gave up 1 base; unmatched junction bases: 8. CDR3 bases: TGTGCCAGTAGGAGTGACAGGGTCTTGAACACCGGGGAGCTGTTTTTT. Its translation is CASRSDRVLNTGELFF.

The rearrangement joins TRBV27 to TRBJ2-7; 7 nucleotides align to TRBD1. This CDR3 has 15 residues. The ends lost 5 bases at V and 2 bases at J; junction bases unmatched: 9. Germline V gene lookup returns CDR1 MNHEY and CDR2 SMNVEV (reference sequence). CDR3 bases: TGTGCCAGCAGTCCCCGACAGGGCCCCACCTACGAGCAGTACTTC. Protein sequence: CASSPRQGPTYEQYF.

This clone was counted only a few times. Other DNA sequences of this sample code for an identical CDR3. The rearrangement links TRBV3-1 (or the pseudogene TRBV3-2) to TRBJ1-2; 7 bases fit TRBD1. The CDR3 has 14 residues. Germline V gives CDR1 LGHDT, CDR2 YNNKEL (reference sequence). Unmatched junction bases numbered 4, after V lost 4 bases and J lost 2 bases. The CDR3 nucleotides read TGTGCCAGCAGCCCCGGGACAGCAAACTATGGCTACACCTTC. Amino acid sequence: CASSPGTANYGYTF.

The chain recombines TRBV19 with TRBJ2-1; TRBD2 aligns across 12 bases. CDR1 LNHDA and CDR2 SQIVND come from the germline V gene (reference sequence). This CDR3 spans 15 amino acids. Germline trimming cut 4 bases from V and 6 bases from J; bases unmatched to any gene: 4. The CDR3 DNA is TGTGCCAGTAGTAGGCTAGCGGGGGGGTTCAATGAGCAGTTCTTC. Translated: CASSRLAGGFNEQFF.

DNA of the CDR3: TGTGCCAGCAGTCCGACAGGGGGCGCTTATTCACCCCTCCACTTT. This translates into CASSPTGGAYSPLHF. This rearrangement joins TRBV6-2 or TRBV6-3 to TRBJ1-6; 10 bases are a match to TRBD1. V lost 5 bases to trimming and J lost 8 bases; unmatched junction nucleotides: 6. This CDR3 contains 15 residues. Germline V gene sequence: CDR1 MNHEY, CDR2 SVGEGT.

This clone was seen only a few times. The chain links TRBV5-1 to TRBJ2-5; the D is unclear. The germline V gene encodes CDR1 SGHRS and CDR2 YFSETQ. V was clipped by 0 bases and J by 5 bases, with 11 bases between them. CDR3 size: 14 residues. The CDR3 spells CASSLGAGRETQYF. DNA of the CDR3: TGCGCCAGCAGCTTGGGGGCCGGCAGGGAGACCCAGTACTTC. Full variable domain (rest looked up from reference TRBV5-1 and TRBJ2-5): KAGVTQTPRYLIKTRGQQVTLSCSPISGHRSVSWYQQTPGQGLQFLFEYFSETQRNKGNFPGRFSGRQFSNSRSEMNVSTLELGDSALYLCASSLGAGRETQYFGPGTRLLVL.

This clone was picked up one time. One junction end disagrees with the germline gene, perhaps due to a read error. This chain links TRBV29-1 with TRBJ1-1, with 7 bases aligning to TRBD1. The CDR3 is made up of 14 amino acids. The V gene's germline CDR1 is SQVTM and CDR2 ANQGSEA. CDR3 coding DNA: TGCAGCGTTTCCCTGCAGGGGGTTAACAGTGAAGCTTTCTTT. Amino acids: CSVSLQGVNSEAFF. The variable domain in full, with the rest retrieved from reference TRBV29-1 and TRBJ1-1, is SAVISQKPSRDICQRGTSLTIQCQVDSQVTMMFWYRQQPGQSLTLIATANQGSEATYESGFVIDKFPISRPNLTFSTLTVSNMSPEDSSIYLCSVSLQGVNSEAFFGQGTRLTVV.

The chain employs TRBV11-2 and TRBJ2-7; maybe TRBD2 (5 bases). V was shortened by 2 bases and J by 2 bases, with 10 bases between the two germline ends. Germline assignment: CDR1 SGHAT and CDR2 FQNNGV. The CDR3 consists of 14 residues. The chain's CDR3 is CASSLMGGPYEQYF. For the CDR3, the DNA is TGTGCCAGCAGCTTAATGGGCGGGCCCTACGAGCAGTACTTC.

This clone was picked up a small number of times. This sequence joins TRBV7-9 and TRBJ2-3; TRBD2 agrees at 9 bases. Germline CDR1 SEHNR, CDR2 FQNEAQ (reference sequence). J was trimmed by 7 bases and V by 1 base; bases with no gene match: 3. CDR3 length: 14 amino acids. CDR3 nucleotides: TGTGCCAGCAGCTTAGACAGCGGGGGGTATACGCAGTATTTT. Translating gives CASSLDSGGYTQYF.

The chain combines TRBV9 with TRBJ1-4; D unresolved. CDR3 length equals 14 residues. CDR1 is SGDLS, CDR2 YYNGEE, per germline. The V end lost 0 bases, the J end lost 7 bases, and 10 bases lay between the germline ends. CDR3 residues: CASSVARQAEKLFF. The CDR3 nucleotides read TGTGCCAGCAGCGTAGCTCGCCAGGCTGAAAAACTGTTTTTT.

CDR3 amino acids: CAWGGQGAIEQFF. CDR3 sequence (DNA): TGTGCCTGGGGGGGACAGGGGGCAATTGAGCAGTTCTTC. This chain links TRBV30 with TRBJ2-1; TRBD1 matches at 12 bases. The trim removed 5 bases at V and 9 bases at J, leaving 5 bases unmatched. The CDR3 sequence is 13 residues long. Germline-derived CDR1 and CDR2 are GTSNPN and SVGIG (reference sequence).

Here the CDR3 reads CASSQAKWVAGVNEQFF. In DNA, the CDR3 is TGTGCCAGCAGCCAAGCGAAATGGGTAGCGGGAGTGAATGAGCAGTTCTTC. The J gene is TRBJ2-1, the V gene TRBV3-1 (or the pseudogene TRBV3-2), with 9 bases lining up with TRBD2. CDR3 length: 17 residues. Losses at the gene ends were 1 base for V and 7 bases for J; bases not matched to a gene: 11. Germline CDR1 reads LGHDT; CDR2 reads YNNKEL (reference sequence).

The chain uses TRBV19 and TRBJ2-5; 11 positions agree with TRBD1. The V segment lost 6 bases and the J segment 5 bases; nucleotides outside the gene matches: 8. Germline CDR1 reads LNHDA; CDR2 reads SQIVND (reference sequence). The CDR3 is made up of 15 amino acids. The CDR3 DNA sequence: TGTGCCAGTAGCTGGACAGGGGGCATGTGGGAGACCCAGTACTTC. It encodes CASSWTGGMWETQYF.

This chain uses TRBV27 with TRBJ1-1; the D gene is possibly TRBD1 (6 bases). Trimming left V 5 bases short and J 1 base short, with 11 bases between. The CDR3 extends over 14 amino acids. Germline loops: CDR1 MNHEY, CDR2 SMNVEV (reference sequence). The CDR3 region has the DNA TGTGCCAGCAGTCTGACAGGTTGGAACACTGAAGCTTTCTTT. Amino acids: CASSLTGWNTEAFF.

DNA for the CDR3: TGCAGCGTTGAAGGGGCGACAGGGGGCTATGGCTACACCTTC. Translating it yields CSVEGATGGYGYTF. V and J are TRBV29-1 and TRBJ1-2; 9 nucleotides align to TRBD1. The germline CDR1 and CDR2 sequences are SQVTM and ANQGSEA. CDR3 length: 14 amino acids. With V trimmed by 1 base and J by 4 bases, 4 bases remained unmatched.

The CDR3 protein is CASSLKVSSVDLYEQYF. The CDR3 coding sequence is TGTGCCAGCAGCTTAAAGGTCTCTAGCGTGGACCTCTACGAGCAGTACTTC. The chain carries TRBV7-2 and TRBJ2-7; tentatively, D is TRBD2 (6 bases). The V end lost 2 bases, the J end lost 3 bases, and 20 bases lay between the germline ends. The CDR3 runs to 17 residues. Germline lookup yields CDR1 SGHTA and CDR2 FQGNSA.

The chain uses TRBV12-5 and TRBJ2-7; a possible D gene is TRBD1 (6 bases). V was cut by 6 bases and J by 0 bases, with 21 bases left in between. There are 17 residues in the CDR3. Germline V gene lookup returns CDR1 LGHNT and CDR2 FRNRAP. The CDR3, as DNA: TGTGCTAGTGGCACGGACAGAAGGGGGTTTACCTCCTACGAGCAGTACTTC. Amino acid sequence: CASGTDRRGFTSYEQYF.

This rearrangement joins TRBV11-2 to TRBJ2-7, with a tentative D call TRBD1 (6 bases). CDR3 length: 16 amino acids. V was pared by 5 bases and J by 0 bases, with 17 bases between. Per the germline V gene, CDR1 is SGHAT and CDR2 is FQNNGV. The CDR3 DNA follows: TGTGCCAGCAGCGCCCTCAGGGGTCTCGCCTCCTACGAGCAGTACTTC. Its protein is CASSALRGLASYEQYF. Complete variable domain (other parts from reference TRBV11-2 and TRBJ2-7): EAGVAQSPRYKIIEKRQSVAFWCNPISGHATLYWYQQILGQGPKLLIQFQNNGVVDDSQLPKDRFSAERLKGVDSTLKIQPAKLEDSAVYLCASSALRGLASYEQYFGPGTRLTVT.

In DNA, the CDR3 is TGTGCCAGCAGCCAAGATATGGGGCCTAACTATGGCTACACCTTC. This gives the protein CASSQDMGPNYGYTF. The chain carries TRBV3-1 (or the pseudogene TRBV3-2) and TRBJ1-2; tentative D call: TRBD1 (5 bases). The CDR3 has 15 amino acids. CDR1 and CDR2 (germline): LGHDT, YNNKEL (reference sequence). The ends were cut back, 0 bases at V and 0 bases at J, with 8 bases in the middle.

This clone is labeled medium-sized. The chain has TRBV7-9 and TRBJ1-6, with 8 nucleotides matching TRBD1. The germline V gene has CDR1 SEHNR and CDR2 FQNEAQ (reference sequence). This CDR3 is 14 amino acids long. The V segment lost 5 bases and the J segment 9 bases; nucleotides outside the gene matches: 6. The CDR3 protein is CASSPGQGVSPLHF. CDR3 bases: TGTGCCAGCAGCCCCGGACAGGGAGTTTCACCCCTCCACTTT.

The chain couples TRBV5-5 to TRBJ2-4; 7 bases fit TRBD1. After removal of 0 bases from V and 9 bases from J, the junction contained 9 bases not matched to a gene. Germline assignment: CDR1 SGHKS and CDR2 YYEKEE (reference sequence). CDR3 length: 15 amino acids. CDR3 in DNA: TGTGCCAGCAGCTTGGCCGCAGGGGGTGCTGGCATTCAGTACTTC. Its protein product is CASSLAAGGAGIQYF.